This T cell receptor (beta chain) was recovered during a study of T-cell reconstitution after alpha-beta-depleted transplantation in children. It was with unique molecular identifiers that the TCRbeta library was prepared. From the PCR reads, TCRdb called clonotypes with MiXCR, one entry per CDR3 protein. The data contain about 280,000 distinct CDR3 sequences, approximately 10% of them singletons. CDR1 and CDR2 (germline): SNHLY, FYNNEI. The CDR3 contains 15 residues. Germline trimming cut 5 bases from V and 4 bases from J; bases unmatched to any gene: 7. Study outcomes and limitations: A year post-transplant, T-cell counts and diversity derived mostly from newly produced T cells. Reportedly, only several hundred clones from non-depleted graft cells drove alpha-beta T-cell counts at about two months.

This clonotype was observed many times. Its antigen remains unidentified. The chain uses TRBV2 and TRBJ2-2; 7 bases match TRBD1. The material was peripheral blood, obtained 180 days after TCRalphabeta/CD19-depleted stem cell transplant. The TCR originated in a male patient between 2 and 15 years old who had a stem cell transplant for chronic granulomatous disease, so the T cells may come from the graft donor. Here the CDR3 reads CASSPTGQTTGELFF. CDR3 coding DNA: TGTGCCAGCAGTCCCACGGGACAGACCACCGGGGAGCTGTTTTTT.